Presented here are 7 T cell receptor beta chains from one specimen sequenced in a study of OX40 agonist ivuxolimab in advanced cancers. The repertoire was sequenced with immunoSEQ multiplex PCR; TCRdb's copy has only in-frame clones and lacks some. The sample records about 93,000 clones, 92% being singletons. The sample in question was CD4+ or CD8+ T cells sorted from blood, obtained in a trial of the OX40 agonist ivuxolimab. The source is an adult with an advanced solid tumor such as melanoma, head and neck, liver or kidney cancer.

The genes are TRBV5-1 and TRBJ2-7; no clear D. The ends were cut back, 4 bases at V and 3 bases at J, with 11 bases in the middle. This CDR3 spans 13 amino acids. The germline V gene encodes CDR1 SGHRS and CDR2 YFSETQ. Here the CDR3 reads CASSGSGLYEQYF. The CDR3, as DNA: TGCGCCAGCAGCGGGTCGGGCCTCTACGAGCAGTACTTC.

The chain recombines TRBV6-5 with TRBJ1-1; TRBD1 matches 9 bases. The CDR3 consists of 15 residues. Germline V gives CDR1 MNHEY, CDR2 SVGAGI. V was pared by 2 bases and J by 4 bases, with 5 bases of the junction left unmatched. The CDR3 is CASSYGTGLGTEAFF. The CDR3 region has the DNA TGTGCCAGCAGTTACGGGACAGGGTTGGGCACTGAAGCTTTCTTT.

V usage is TRBV5-5 and J usage is TRBJ1-2, with 7 bases fitting TRBD1. The CDR3 runs to 15 residues. The V gene's germline CDR1 is SGHKS and CDR2 YYEKEE (reference sequence). Trimming took 4 bases from V and 8 from J; bases not matched to a gene: 14. For the CDR3, the DNA is TGTGCCAGCAGCAGCGGGGACAGCGTTGCGCGAGGCTACACCTTC. It encodes CASSSGDSVARGYTF.

The chain uses TRBV5-4 and TRBJ2-5; D might be TRBD2 (6 bases). Germline CDR1 reads SGHNT; CDR2 reads YYREEE (reference sequence). Trimming took 3 bases from V and 2 from J, leaving 14 bases between them. The CDR3 totals 15 residues. Here the CDR3 DNA reads TGTGCCAGCAGCTCTCCCTTGGCGGGGCAAGAGACCCAGTACTTC. It specifies CASSSPLAGQETQYF.

The chain uses TRBV5-1 and TRBJ2-2, with 12 nucleotides matching TRBD1. V shed 0 bases, J shed 4 bases, and the junction held 4 bases outside the gene matches. The CDR3 sequence is 17 residues long. Germline V CDR1 and CDR2: SGHRS, YFSETQ. The chain's CDR3 is CASSLVGTGGGTGELFF. CDR3 nucleotide sequence: TGCGCCAGCAGCTTGGTTGGGACAGGGGGCGGCACCGGGGAGCTGTTTTTT.

This clone was seen more than once but under ten times. The chain uses TRBV6-1 and TRBJ1-2; D perhaps matches TRBD1 (6 bases). This CDR3 is 14 amino acids long. Germline V gene data show CDR1 as MNHNS and CDR2 as SASEGT. Trimming pared 6 bases from V and 2 bases from J, leaving 13 bases between. CDR3 in DNA: TGTGCCAGCAGACTACAGGGTCGAAACTATGGCTACACCTTC. This encodes CASRLQGRNYGYTF.

The rearrangement uses TRBV18 and TRBJ2-7, with D possibly being TRBD1 (5 bases). Germline-derived CDR1 and CDR2 are KGHSH and LQKENI. V was cut by 2 bases and J by 6 bases, with 14 bases left in between. This CDR3 comprises 14 residues. CDR3 in amino acids: CASSPGAPPREQYF. The CDR3 DNA is TGTGCCAGCTCACCAGGGGCACCCCCCCGCGAGCAGTACTTC.